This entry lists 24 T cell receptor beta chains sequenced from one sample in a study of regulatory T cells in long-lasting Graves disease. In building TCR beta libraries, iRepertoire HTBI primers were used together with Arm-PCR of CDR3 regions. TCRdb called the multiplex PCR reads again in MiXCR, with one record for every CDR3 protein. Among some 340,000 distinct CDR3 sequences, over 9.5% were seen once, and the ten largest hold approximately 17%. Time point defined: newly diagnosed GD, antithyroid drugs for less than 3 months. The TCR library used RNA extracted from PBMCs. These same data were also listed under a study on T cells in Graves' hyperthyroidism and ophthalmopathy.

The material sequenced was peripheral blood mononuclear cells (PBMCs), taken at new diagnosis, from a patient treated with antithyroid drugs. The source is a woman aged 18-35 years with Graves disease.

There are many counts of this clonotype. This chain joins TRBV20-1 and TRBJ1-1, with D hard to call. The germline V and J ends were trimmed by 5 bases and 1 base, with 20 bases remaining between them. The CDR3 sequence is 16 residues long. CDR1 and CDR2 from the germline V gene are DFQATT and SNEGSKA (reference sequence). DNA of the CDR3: TGCAGTGCTCATAGTAGCGGCCATGACTCGAACACTGAAGCTTTCTTT. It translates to CSAHSSGHDSNTEAFF.

The CDR3 nucleotides read TGTGCCACCAGCAGAGACCCCGGACAGGGGGGCCAGCCCCAGCATTTT. It codes for CATSRDPGQGGQPQHF. The chain is built from TRBV15 and TRBJ1-5, with 10 bases identical to TRBD1. The CDR3 is 16 amino acids. Germline V CDR1 and CDR2: LNHNV, YYDKDF (reference sequence). With 0 bases clipped from V and 7 bases from J, the junction kept 6 bases outside the gene matches.

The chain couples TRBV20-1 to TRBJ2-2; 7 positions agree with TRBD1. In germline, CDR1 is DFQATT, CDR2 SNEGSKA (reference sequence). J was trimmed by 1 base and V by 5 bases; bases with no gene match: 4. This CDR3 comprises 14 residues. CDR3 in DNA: TGCAGTGCTCGAAGGACAGGGAACACCGGGGAGCTGTTTTTT. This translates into CSARRTGNTGELFF.

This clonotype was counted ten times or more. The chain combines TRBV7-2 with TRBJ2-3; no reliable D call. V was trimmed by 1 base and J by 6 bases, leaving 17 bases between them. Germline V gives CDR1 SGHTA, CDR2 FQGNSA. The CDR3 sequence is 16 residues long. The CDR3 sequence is CASSLGGQMARDTQYF. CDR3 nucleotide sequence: TGTGCCAGCAGCTTAGGTGGGCAGATGGCGCGGGATACGCAGTATTTT.

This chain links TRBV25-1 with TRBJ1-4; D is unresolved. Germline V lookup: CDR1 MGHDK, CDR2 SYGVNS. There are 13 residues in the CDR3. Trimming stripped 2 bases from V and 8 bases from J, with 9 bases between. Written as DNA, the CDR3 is TGTGCCAGCAGTGAAATTCTGGGGGAAAAACTGTTTTTT. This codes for CASSEILGEKLFF.

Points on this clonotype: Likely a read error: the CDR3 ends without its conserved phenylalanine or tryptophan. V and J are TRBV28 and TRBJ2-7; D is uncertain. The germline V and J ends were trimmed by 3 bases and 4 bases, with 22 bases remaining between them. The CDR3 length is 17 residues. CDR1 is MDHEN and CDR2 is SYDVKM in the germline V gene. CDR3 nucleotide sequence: TGTGCCAGCAGTTTTGCGTTCGAGTTCCCTGGAAGATACGAGCAGTACTCC. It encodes CASSFAFEFPGRYEQYS.

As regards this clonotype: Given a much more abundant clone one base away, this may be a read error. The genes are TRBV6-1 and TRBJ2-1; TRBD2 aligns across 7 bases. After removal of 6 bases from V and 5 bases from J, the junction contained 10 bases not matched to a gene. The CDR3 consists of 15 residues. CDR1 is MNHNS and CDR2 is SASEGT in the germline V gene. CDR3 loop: CASSTWEGKHNEQFF. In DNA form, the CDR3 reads TGTGCCAGCAGCACCTGGGAGGGGAAGCACAATGAGCAGTTCTTC.

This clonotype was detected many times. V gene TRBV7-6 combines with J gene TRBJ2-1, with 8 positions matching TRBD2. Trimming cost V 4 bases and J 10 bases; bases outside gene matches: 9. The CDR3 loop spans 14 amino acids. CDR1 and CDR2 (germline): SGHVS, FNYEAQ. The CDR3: CASSSRGLAPEQFF. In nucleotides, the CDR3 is TGTGCCAGCAGCTCTCGTGGACTAGCCCCCGAGCAGTTCTTC. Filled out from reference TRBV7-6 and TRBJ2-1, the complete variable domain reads GAGVSQSPRYKVTKRGQDVALRCDPISGHVSLYWYRQALGQGPEFLTYFNYEAQQDKSGLPNDRFSAERPEGSISTLTIQRTEQRDSAMYRCASSSRGLAPEQFFGPGTRLTVL.

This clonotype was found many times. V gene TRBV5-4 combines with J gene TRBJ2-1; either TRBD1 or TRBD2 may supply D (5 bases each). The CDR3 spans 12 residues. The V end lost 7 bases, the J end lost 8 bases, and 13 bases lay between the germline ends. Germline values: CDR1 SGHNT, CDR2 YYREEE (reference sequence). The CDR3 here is CASGGIRDEQFF. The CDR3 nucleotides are TGTGCCAGCGGGGGTATTAGGGATGAGCAGTTCTTC.

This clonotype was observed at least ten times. CDR3 nucleotides: TGCGCCAGCAGCCAAGCTTTGACAGGCGCCTATGGCTACACCTTC. Protein: CASSQALTGAYGYTF. The chain carries TRBV4-1 and TRBJ1-2; weak D call: TRBD1 (6 bases). The CDR3 loop spans 15 amino acids. Trimming took off 1 base at V and 4 bases at J, with 13 bases between the two ends. Germline V gives CDR1 MGHRA, CDR2 YSYEKL.

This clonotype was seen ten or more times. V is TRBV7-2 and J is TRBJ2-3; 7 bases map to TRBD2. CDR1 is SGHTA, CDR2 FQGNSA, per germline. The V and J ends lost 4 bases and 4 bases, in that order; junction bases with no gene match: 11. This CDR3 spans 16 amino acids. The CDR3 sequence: CASSSSSGRAADTQYF. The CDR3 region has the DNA TGTGCCAGCAGCTCGTCTAGCGGTCGGGCAGCAGATACGCAGTATTTT.

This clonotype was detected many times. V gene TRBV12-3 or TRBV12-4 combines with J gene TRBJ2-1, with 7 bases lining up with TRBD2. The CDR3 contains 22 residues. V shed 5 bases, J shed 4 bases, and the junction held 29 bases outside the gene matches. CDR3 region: CASSQGGRGGLLTTPEYNEQFF. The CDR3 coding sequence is TGTGCCAGCAGTCAGGGAGGGCGGGGCGGACTACTAACTACTCCGGAATACAATGAGCAGTTCTTC.

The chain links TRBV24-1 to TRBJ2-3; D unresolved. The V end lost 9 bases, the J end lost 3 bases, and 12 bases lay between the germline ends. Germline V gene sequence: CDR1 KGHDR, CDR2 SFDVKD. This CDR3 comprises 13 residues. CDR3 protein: CATGSPWTDTQYF. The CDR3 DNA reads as TGTGCCACCGGGTCCCCCTGGACAGATACGCAGTATTTT.

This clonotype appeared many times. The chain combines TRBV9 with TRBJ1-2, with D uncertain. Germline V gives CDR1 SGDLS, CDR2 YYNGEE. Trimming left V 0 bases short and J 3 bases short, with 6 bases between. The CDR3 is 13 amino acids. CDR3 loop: CASSVGVDYGYTF. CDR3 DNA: TGTGCCAGCAGCGTAGGGGTAGACTATGGCTACACCTTC.

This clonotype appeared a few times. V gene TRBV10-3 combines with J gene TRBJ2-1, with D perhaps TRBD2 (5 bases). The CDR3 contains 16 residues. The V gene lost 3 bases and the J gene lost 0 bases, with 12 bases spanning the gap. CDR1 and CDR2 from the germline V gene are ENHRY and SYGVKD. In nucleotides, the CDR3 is TGTGCCATCAGTGACGCGGGTATGGGCTCCTACAATGAGCAGTTCTTC. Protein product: CAISDAGMGSYNEQFF.

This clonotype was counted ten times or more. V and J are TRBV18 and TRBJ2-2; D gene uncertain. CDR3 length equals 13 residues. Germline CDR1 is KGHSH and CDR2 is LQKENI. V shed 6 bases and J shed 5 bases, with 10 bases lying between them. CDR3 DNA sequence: TGTGCCAGCTCTCGAACCGGGACCGGGGAGCTGTTTTTT. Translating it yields CASSRTGTGELFF.

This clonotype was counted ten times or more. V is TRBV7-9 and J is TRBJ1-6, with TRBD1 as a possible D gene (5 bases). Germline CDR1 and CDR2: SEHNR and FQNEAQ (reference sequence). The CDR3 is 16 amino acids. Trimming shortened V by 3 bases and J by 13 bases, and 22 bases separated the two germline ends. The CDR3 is CASSFISSGTQVPLHF. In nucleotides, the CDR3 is TGTGCCAGCAGCTTCATTTCATCCGGGACCCAGGTTCCCCTCCACTTT.

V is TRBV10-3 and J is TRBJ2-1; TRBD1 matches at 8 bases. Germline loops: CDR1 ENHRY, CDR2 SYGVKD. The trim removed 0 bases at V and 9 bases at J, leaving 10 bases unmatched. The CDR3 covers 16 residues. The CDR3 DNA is TGTGCCATCAGTGAGTCGCCAGGACAGGGCATTGGTGAGCAGTTCTTC. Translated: CAISESPGQGIGEQFF.

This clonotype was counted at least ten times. CDR3 coding DNA: TGCAGTGCTAACCCAACTCTCTTTATACTAGCCGGTACGGATGAGCAGTTCTTC. It specifies CSANPTLFILAGTDEQFF. This chain uses TRBV20-1 with TRBJ2-1; possible D gene TRBD2, 6 bases. The germline V gene encodes CDR1 DFQATT and CDR2 SNEGSKA (reference sequence). The CDR3 length is 18 residues. Trimming removed 4 bases from V and 8 bases from J, with 30 bases in between.

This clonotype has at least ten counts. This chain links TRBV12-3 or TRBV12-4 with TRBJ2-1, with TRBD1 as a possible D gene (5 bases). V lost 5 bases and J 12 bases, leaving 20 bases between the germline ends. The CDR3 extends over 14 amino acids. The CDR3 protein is CASSAPTGYLGQFF. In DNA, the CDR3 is TGTGCCAGCAGTGCACCTACAGGATACTTGGGGCAGTTCTTC.

The DNA for the CDR3 is TGTGCTAGTGGTTTGACCGAGACCCAGTACTTC. Its protein product is CASGLTETQYF. The chain uses TRBV12-5 and TRBJ2-5; no clear D gene. The V end was cut by 2 bases, the J end by 5 bases, with 3 bases between. CDR3 size: 11 residues. CDR1 LGHNT and CDR2 FRNRAP come from the germline V gene.

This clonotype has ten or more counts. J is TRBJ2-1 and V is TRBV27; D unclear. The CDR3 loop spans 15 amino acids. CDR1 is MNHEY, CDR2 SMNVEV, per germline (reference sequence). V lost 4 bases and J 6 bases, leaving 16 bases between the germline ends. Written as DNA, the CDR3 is TGTGCCAGCAGTTGGACGGAAGGGTTTGGCAATGAGCAGTTCTTC. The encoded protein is CASSWTEGFGNEQFF.

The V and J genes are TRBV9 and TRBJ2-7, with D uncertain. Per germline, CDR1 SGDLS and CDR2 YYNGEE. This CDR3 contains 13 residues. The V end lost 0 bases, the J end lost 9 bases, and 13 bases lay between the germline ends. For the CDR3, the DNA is TGTGCCAGCAGCGTAGAATGGGCCAGCAGGCAGTACTTC. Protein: CASSVEWASRQYF.

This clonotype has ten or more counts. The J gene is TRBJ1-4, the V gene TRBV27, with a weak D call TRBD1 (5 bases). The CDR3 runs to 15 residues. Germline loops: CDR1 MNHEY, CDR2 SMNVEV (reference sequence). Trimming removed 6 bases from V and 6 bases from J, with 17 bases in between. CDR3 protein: CASRPLGTGYEKLFF. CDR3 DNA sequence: TGTGCCAGCAGACCCCTGGGGACGGGCTATGAAAAACTGTTTTTT. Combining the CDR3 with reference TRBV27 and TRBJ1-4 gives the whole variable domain EAQVTQNPRYLITVTGKKLTVTCSQNMNHEYMSWYRQDPGLGLRQIYYSMNVEVTDKGDVPEGYKVSRKEKRNFPLILESPSPNQTSLYFCASRPLGTGYEKLFFGSGTQLSVL.